This TCR beta chain was retrieved from a study of T cell responses to AZD1222 COVID-19 vaccine. Trimming stripped 3 bases from V and 2 bases from J, with 7 bases between. Germline loops: CDR1 GTSNPN, CDR2 SVGIG (reference sequence). This CDR3 comprises 12 residues. Overall study results and limits: Following two doses of AZD1222, Spike-specific TCR breadth and depth rose. A mostly white British donor set with more females was recruited, and clonal diversity was possibly underestimated.

As for this clone: Its antigen is undetermined.

Both about-4-week and about-12-week second-dose recipients were combined. Profiling relied on immunoSEQ multiplex PCR, and the TCRdb table lists in-frame clones only, not all of them. Among over 100,000 clones, 75% to 90% were seen once, and the ten largest hold 2.5% to 3%. The sample in question was peripheral blood, obtained 28 days after the second AZD1222 dose. The sequence came from an adult who received the AZD1222 COVID-19 vaccine. The rearrangement uses TRBV30 and TRBJ1-1; unclear D gene. The CDR3 nucleotides read TGTGCCTGGAGCCCATTTAACACTGAAGCTTTCTTT. It specifies CAWSPFNTEAFF. Full variable domain (outside the CDR3, taken from reference TRBV30 and TRBJ1-1): SQTIHQWPATLVQPVGSPLSLECTVEGTSNPNLYWYRQAAGRGLQLLFYSVGIGQISSEVPQNLSASRPQDRQFILSSKKLLLSDSGFYLCAWSPFNTEAFFGQGTRLTVV.